This T cell receptor beta chain is from a study of blood T cell repertoires in COVID-19 (dated by TCRdb to 2020 to 2022). For the study in its entirety: Samples covering the acute and convalescent phases of COVID-19 were provided by collaborators in the United States, Italy and Spain. The prospective study material was composed of cDNA or gDNA derived from T cells, B-cell-depleted T cells, or PBMCs. Deeply sampled blood TCRbeta repertoires from subjects exposed to, actively infected with, or recovered from COVID-19 were included in the dataset. The repertoires were made available in a free public database intended to serve as a resource for research on the immune response to SARS-CoV-2. Samples were obtained from the ongoing ImmuneRACE study (first 160 participants) and from some 1,300 subjects provided by 6 global collaborators. Sample metadata almost always included a de-identified subject ID, COVID-19 status, age in years and sex. Where available, HLA class I and class II types were obtained from metadata supplied by the sample provider rather than from assay-based typing. General conclusions and limits of the study: Clinical and demographic metadata were provided uncurated, with the amount varying by source and participant.

TCRbeta CDR3 regions were amplified from genomic DNA using the immunoSEQ Assay, a bias-controlled multiplex PCR. On the authors' methods: The number of nucleated cells in each sample was estimated from the amplification of reference gene primers within the assay. To quantify the absolute abundance of each unique TCRbeta CDR3 rearrangement, sequence reads were collapsed and filtered. For each sample, productive Simpson clonality was calculated as the square root of Simpson's diversity index over productive rearrangements. Entries here come from immuneACCESS through TCRdb and include only in-frame sequences with V and J called. Some clones fail to appear in such tables; in the studies checked, an unresolved V gene covers under half of the shortfall, and the cause of the remainder is unknown. That table supplies the V and J calls and clone size; D and trimming were determined from the DNA. The sample has around 200,000 clones on record, more than 85% of them singletons. The ten most abundant clones make up roughly 0.7% of the sample.

As for this clone: There is no known antigen for this receptor. No per-base quality is available; no much larger clone lies one base away.

The germline V gene specifies ENHRY as CDR1 and SYGVKD as CDR2. The CDR3 runs 17 amino acids, cysteine and phenylalanine included. The sequence is cut down to CDR3 DNA, 51 bases in frame from base 1. Trimmed from V: 4 bases; trimmed from J: 6 bases; junction bases lacking a gene match: 10. Whole blood was collected in K2EDTA tubes by collaborating institutions according to the institutions' own protocols. For TCRbeta analysis, collaborators shipped samples in one of three forms: frozen whole blood, isolated PBMCs, or DNA extracted from either of those sample types. The rearrangement combines TRBV10-3 with TRBJ2-3; the junction holds 13 bases that match TRBD2. The sequenced sample consisted of peripheral blood. The sequence was obtained from a man aged 35 to 55 with acute or convalescent COVID-19. The nucleotide sequence is given as TGTGCCATCAGTGGGGGCTCCGGGACTAGCGGGGCCGATACGCAGTATTTT. This yields the protein CAISGGSGTSGADTQYF.